This T cell receptor (beta chain) comes out of a study of early T cells in non-severe SARS-CoV-2 infection. Study information: Sequencing input comprised bulk RNA from unsorted whole blood; chain pairing was not available. Findings and caveats of the study: Private and CD4 specificities were missed by VDJdb matching, skewed to anti-spike CD8.

This clonotype was counted only a few times. Its antigen is not known. One end of the junction is discordant with germline, which a read error may explain. This CDR3 is built from 13 residues. Germline values: CDR1 ENHRY, CDR2 SYGVKD. Unique molecular identifiers were affixed to single, distinct cDNA molecules. TCRdb called the 5' RACE reads again in MiXCR, with one record for every CDR3 protein. This table holds tens of thousands of distinct CDR3 sequences, roughly 5.7% found once. The specimen sequenced was whole blood. The source is an adult who was a healthcare worker with PCR-confirmed SARS-CoV-2 infection or an uninfected control (not recorded which). This chain joins TRBV10-3 and TRBJ2-5, with D hard to call. The CDR3 region is CAIRDSPQETQYF. The CDR3 DNA sequence: TGTGCCATCCGTGACTCTCCCCAAGAGACCCAGTACTTC.